A selection of T cell receptor beta chains follows, all from one sample in a study of blood T cell repertoires in COVID-19. Libraries were prepared by immunoSEQ multiplex PCR; TCRdb keeps only in-frame clonotypes and omits some of them. The sample lists 300,000 or so clones, about 87% occurring once. Material: peripheral blood. The receptors shown here come from a man between 65 and 80 years old with acute or convalescent COVID-19. CDR3s include the opening cysteine and the closing phenylalanine or tryptophan. A D gene is named only where the DNA matches it firmly.

DNA: TGTGCCTGGAGTGTACTAGGGGGCCAAGAGACCCAGTACTTC
CDR3: CAWSVLGGQETQYF
D: .
length: 14
V: TRBV30
J: TRBJ2-5

DNA: TGTGCCAGCAGACAACAGGGGGCTGAAGCTTTCTTT
CDR3: CASRQQGAEAFF
D: TRBD1
length: 12
V: TRBV28
J: TRBJ1-1

DNA: TGCAGTGCCCCTATCGCGGAGACCCAGTACTTC
CDR3: CSAPIAETQYF
D: .
length: 11
V: TRBV20-1
J: TRBJ2-5

DNA: TGTGCCAGCAGCCAAGATAGGCCAGGGGTTTGGGGCAATGAGCAGTTCTTC
CDR3: CASSQDRPGVWGNEQFF
D: .
length: 17
V: TRBV3-1/TRBV3-2
J: TRBJ2-1

DNA: TGTGCCAGCAGTTACTACGGGGGGATCGATACGCAGTATTTT
CDR3: CASSYYGGIDTQYF
D: TRBD2
length: 14
V: TRBV6-2/TRBV6-3
J: TRBJ2-3

DNA: TGCGCCAGCAGAAACGGACCGGGTCCAGAGGGGCCCCAGCATTTT
CDR3: CASRNGPGPEGPQHF
D: .
length: 15
V: TRBV4-1
J: TRBJ1-5

DNA: TGTGCCAGCAGTTCGGACATATACGAGCAGTACTTC
CDR3: CASSSDIYEQYF
D: .
length: 12
V: TRBV28
J: TRBJ2-7

DNA: TGCGCCAGCAGCATAGGACAGGCGTCAGATACGCAGTATTTT
CDR3: CASSIGQASDTQYF
D: TRBD1
length: 14
V: TRBV5-1
J: TRBJ2-3

DNA: TGTGCCAGCTCCATCGACAGAAACTCCTACGAGCAGTACTTC
CDR3: CASSIDRNSYEQYF
D: .
length: 14
V: TRBV18
J: TRBJ2-7

DNA: TGTGCCAGCGGGGGGGTAGATTCACCCCTCCACTTT
CDR3: CASGGVDSPLHF
D: .
length: 12
V: TRBV28
J: TRBJ1-6

DNA: TGTGCCAGCAGCCAATCGGGCGGCGGGGAGCAGTACTTC
CDR3: CASSQSGGGEQYF
D: .
length: 13
V: TRBV16
J: TRBJ2-7

DNA: TGTGCCTGGAGTCCGACAGGGGGGACCTATGGCTACACCTTC
CDR3: CAWSPTGGTYGYTF
D: TRBD1
length: 14
V: TRBV30
J: TRBJ1-2

DNA: TGTGCCAGCAGTGAACCGGGGAGAAGAGAAAAACTGTTTTTT
CDR3: CASSEPGRREKLFF
D: .
length: 14
V: TRBV2
J: TRBJ1-4

DNA: TGTGCCAGCAGTTCGGCCGCCGGACAGGGAGCTAACTATGGCTACACCTTC
CDR3: CASSSAAGQGANYGYTF
D: TRBD1
length: 17
V: TRBV28
J: TRBJ1-2

DNA: TGCGCCAGCAGCCAAGAACTAGCGGAGATTAGAGATACGCAGTATTTT
CDR3: CASSQELAEIRDTQYF
D: TRBD2
length: 16
V: TRBV4-1
J: TRBJ2-3